This T cell receptor beta chain stems from a study of cytotoxic CD8 clonotypes in ibrutinib-treated CLL. Study-level background: Response sampling came at median roughly a year of treatment, ranging 6 to 36 months. Regarding the study as a whole: Baseline levels of clonality went above those of age-matched healthy donors and moved with circulating CD8+ T-cell counts. Shared public clonotypes were rare, and on treatment they either got smaller or stayed the same. Baseline levels were approached again at progression, after clonality had risen at ibrutinib response.

Profiled with immunoSEQ multiplex PCR; TCRdb holds only in-frame clones, not every one. This table has 76,000 or so clones, roughly 83% appearing once. Note on this clone: The antigen is undetermined.

Trimming removed 6 bases at V and 5 bases at J, with 8 bases between. Germline V lookup: CDR1 MGHDK, CDR2 SYGVNS. The CDR3 covers 11 residues. The TCR originated in a human donor with chronic lymphocytic leukemia. The chain has TRBV25-1 and TRBJ2-7; no definite D call. The material sequenced was PBMCs, taken after 24 months of ibrutinib treatment. The CDR3 sequence is CASRYLNEQYF. CDR3 nucleotides: TGTGCCAGCAGGTATTTGAACGAGCAGTACTTC.